These T cell receptor beta chains were read from a single sample in a study of CD8 T cells in Susac syndrome. MiXCR, run by TCRdb on the immunoSEQ multiplex PCR reads, gives a single entry per CDR3 protein. The table records approximately 210,000 distinct CDR3 sequences, around 93% of them present only once. The specimen sequenced was CD4+ T cells from PBMCs. These receptors were taken from a human donor with Susac syndrome. The CDR3 runs from the conserved cysteine through the conserved F or W. A D gene is named only where the DNA matches it firmly. Expanded clones get a size class; other rows say once, few or many, or leave the size out.

j_gene	d_gene	abundance	v_gene	CDR3aa	CDR3nt
TRBJ1-1	-	-	TRBV30	CAWSTPDPAKNTEAFF	TGTGCCTGGAGTACCCCGGATCCAGCAAAAAACACTGAAGCTTTCTTT
TRBJ2-5	TRBD2	once	TRBV20-1	CSAGGAGSGTQYF	TGCAGTGCCGGGGGGGCGGGGAGCGGGACCCAGTACTTC
TRBJ2-5	TRBD2	-	TRBV20-1	CSATAGGGQETQYF	TGCAGTGCTACCGCCGGGGGGGGCCAAGAGACCCAGTACTTC
TRBJ2-3	-	-	TRBV29-1	CSVVQLGITQYF	TGCAGCGTTGTCCAACTAGGTATCACGCAGTATTTT
TRBJ1-3	TRBD1	-	TRBV28	CASSDRVSGNTIYF	TGTGCCAGCAGCGACAGGGTTTCTGGAAACACCATATATTTT
TRBJ2-7	-	-	TRBV6-2/TRBV6-3	CASSYVRAYEQYF	TGTGCCAGCAGTTACGTGAGGGCTTACGAGCAGTACTTC
TRBJ1-2	-	-	TRBV20-1	CSATRTGLGYTF	TGCAGTGCTACTCGAACAGGTCTTGGCTACACCTTC
TRBJ2-1	TRBD2	-	TRBV9	CASSGTSGPYNEQFF	TGTGCCAGCAGCGGTACTAGCGGGCCCTACAATGAGCAGTTCTTC
TRBJ1-2	-	-	TRBV5-4	CASSAVTGGRGYTF	TGTGCCAGCAGCGCCGTGACGGGGGGTAGGGGCTACACCTTC
TRBJ1-1	-	-	TRBV29-1	CSGAIGVNTEAFF	TGCAGCGGCGCAATTGGGGTTAACACTGAAGCTTTCTTT
TRBJ1-2	-	-	TRBV7-2	CASSPVGVGGYTF	TGTGCCAGCAGCCCCGTGGGGGTCGGAGGCTACACCTTC
TRBJ1-6	TRBD1	-	TRBV9	CASSGGTGGNSPLHF	TGTGCCAGCAGCGGAGGGACAGGGGGTAATTCACCCCTCCACTTT
TRBJ1-3	-	-	TRBV30	CAWSVGNTIYF	TGTGCCTGGAGTGTGGGGAACACCATATATTTT
TRBJ2-7	TRBD1	-	TRBV29-1	CSVGPGTGGLDYEQYF	TGCAGCGTTGGGCCCGGGACAGGGGGCTTGGACTACGAGCAGTACTTC
TRBJ2-6	TRBD1	-	TRBV2	CASSIVDRGLSGANVLTF	TGTGCCAGCAGCATTGTTGACAGGGGGCTCTCTGGGGCCAACGTCCTGACTTTC
TRBJ2-3	-	-	TRBV7-2	CASSLEPPDTQYF	TGTGCCAGCAGCTTAGAGCCCCCAGATACGCAGTATTTT
TRBJ1-2	-	-	TRBV12-5	CASANQGIDYGYTF	TGTGCTAGTGCCAATCAGGGGATAGACTATGGCTACACCTTC
TRBJ2-5	TRBD1	-	TRBV7-6	CASSSGGTGTGTQYF	TGTGCCAGCAGCTCCGGGGGGACAGGGACGGGGACCCAGTACTTC
TRBJ2-7	-	few	TRBV20-1	CSVSARAGFTYEQYF	TGCAGTGTTTCAGCTCGGGCAGGATTCACCTACGAGCAGTACTTC
TRBJ1-2	-	-	TRBV5-5	CASSLADDYGYTF	TGTGCCAGCAGCTTGGCAGACGACTATGGCTACACCTTC
TRBJ1-1	TRBD1	-	TRBV10-3	CAISENRGSGTEAFF	TGTGCCATCAGCGAGAACAGGGGGTCAGGTACTGAAGCTTTCTTT
TRBJ1-2	TRBD1	-	TRBV12-3/TRBV12-4	CASRGQGNYGYTF	TGTGCCAGCAGGGGACAGGGGAACTATGGCTACACCTTC
TRBJ1-2	-	-	TRBV7-9	CASSLGPESYGYTF	TGTGCCAGCAGCTTAGGACCCGAATCCTATGGCTACACCTTC
TRBJ2-6	-	-	TRBV7-9	CASSFGHSGSSGANVLTF	TGTGCCAGCAGCTTTGGCCATAGTGGTTCCTCTGGGGCCAACGTCCTGACTTTC
TRBJ1-2	-	-	TRBV4-3	CASSQDKIGYTF	TGCGCCAGCAGCCAAGATAAAATCGGCTACACCTTC
TRBJ2-3	-	-	TRBV3-1	CASSQGPTGTSTDTQYF	TGTGCCAGCAGCCAAGGCCCGACAGGGACTAGCACAGATACGCAGTATTTT
TRBJ1-6	-	-	TRBV30	CAWSVGRREPLHF	TGTGCCTGGAGTGTAGGGCGGAGAGAGCCCCTCCACTTT
TRBJ1-1	-	-	TRBV7-3	CASSYGAGTNTEAFF	TGTGCCAGCAGCTACGGGGCAGGGACTAACACTGAAGCTTTCTTT
TRBJ1-2	TRBD1	-	TRBV6-1	CASSPADRGSANYGYTF	TGTGCCAGCAGCCCAGCCGACAGGGGCTCAGCTAACTATGGCTACACCTTC